This TCR beta chain was observed in a study of preoperative IRX-2 immunotherapy in early breast cancer. This clone came up once. Documented treatment: preoperative locoregional IRX-2 cytokine immunotherapy. Profiling relied on immunoSEQ multiplex PCR, and the TCRdb table lists in-frame clones only, not all of them. Seen here are roughly 4,000 clones, 60% to 80% observed once, and the top ten hold around 12%. With 4 bases clipped from V and 4 bases from J, the junction kept 6 bases outside the gene matches. CDR3 size: 15 residues. Germline lookup yields CDR1 SGHRS and CDR2 YFSETQ. This specimen consisted of tumor tissue, obtained after IRX-2 immunotherapy. This sequence joins TRBV5-1 and TRBJ2-7; 12 bases line up with TRBD1. The TCR comes from a human donor with breast cancer. The CDR3 nucleotides read TGCGCCAGCAGCCTTTCGGGACAGGGGGCTTACGAGCAGTACTTC. It encodes CASSLSGQGAYEQYF.